This TCR beta chain came from a study of T-cell reconstitution after alpha-beta-depleted transplantation in children. Preparing the TCRbeta library involved the use of unique molecular identifiers. In TCRdb, the PCR reads were re-called with MiXCR into one record per CDR3 protein. This table holds roughly 670,000 distinct CDR3 sequences, about an eighth found once. V was shortened by 7 bases and J by 4 bases, with 12 bases between the two germline ends. Germline CDR1 SGHRS, CDR2 YFSETQ. The CDR3 contains 13 residues. The study's findings and limits: T-cell numbers and diversity, one year after transplant, stemmed largely from T cells that were newly produced.

This clonotype has at least ten counts. Its antigen is currently unknown. The origin of this receptor is a girl between 2 and 10 years old with congenital amegakaryocytic thrombocytopenia, due to receive a stem cell transplant. Sequenced material: PBMCs, taken before TCRalphabeta/CD19-depleted stem cell transplant. V and J are TRBV5-1 and TRBJ2-1; D is perhaps TRBD1 (6 bases). Here the CDR3 reads CASSGQSYNEQFF. The CDR3 DNA reads as TGCGCCAGCTCTGGACAGTCTTACAATGAGCAGTTCTTC.